This entry features one T cell receptor beta chain sequence. V gave up 6 bases and J gave up 8 bases; unmatched junction bases: 10. Germline CDR1 reads MNHNY; CDR2 reads SVGAGI (reference sequence). This CDR3 is 15 amino acids long. The table came from immunoSEQ multiplex PCR; TCRdb's copy has only in-frame clones and leaves some out. Among around 250,000 clones listed, around 82% were seen once. The entry originates in a study of blood T cell repertoires in COVID-19. On the study more broadly: There were acute and convalescent COVID-19 samples, and they came from the United States, Italy and Spain. Sources were T cells, B-cell-depleted T cells, or PBMCs; the material itself was cDNA or gDNA.

V is TRBV6-6 and J is TRBJ2-1, with 10 bases fitting TRBD1. The source of this sequence is an elderly man with acute or convalescent COVID-19. Sequencing used peripheral blood. CDR3 sequence reads: CASRNDRGRFDEQFF. CDR3 nucleotide sequence: TGTGCCAGCAGAAATGACAGGGGGCGTTTCGATGAGCAGTTCTTC.